This T cell receptor beta chain appears in the sequencing data of a study of T cells in Graves' hyperthyroidism and ophthalmopathy. Germline V gives CDR1 SNHLY, CDR2 FYNNEI. This CDR3 has 13 residues. Trimming took 4 bases from V and 10 from J, leaving 14 bases between them. RNA transcripts gave rise to amplified TCR beta CDR3 regions. The HTBI primer set drove a first-round RT-PCR of the TCR CDR3. A single record per CDR3 protein comes from TCRdb applying MiXCR to the multiplex PCR reads. The table includes some 760,000 distinct CDR3 sequences, around 15% detected once. This clonotype has at least ten counts. Its antigen is unknown. The study, taken as a whole, reports: A model built on 13 V-J features separated ophthalmopathy from stable hyperthyroidism.

Researchers barred patients who had uncontrolled infection, other autoimmune disease, pregnancy or lactation. PBMCs were sourced from roughly 9.1 ml fresh peripheral blood. The TCR originated in a woman between 18 and 30 years old with Graves' hyperthyroidism. The genes are TRBV2 and TRBJ2-1, with D perhaps given as TRBD1 or TRBD2 (5 bases each). Sequencing was performed on blood. CDR3 bases: TGTGCCAGCAGTGGGGACGGAGCACCGGAGCAGTTCTTC. It encodes CASSGDGAPEQFF. The whole variable domain, filled in from reference TRBV2 and TRBJ2-1, reads EPEVTQTPSHQVTQMGQEVILRCVPISNHLYFYWYRQILGQKVEFLVSFYNNEISEKSEIFDDQFSVERPDGSNFTLKIRSTKLEDSAMYFCASSGDGAPEQFFGPGTRLTVL.